The sequence of this T cell receptor beta chain was determined in a study of cytomegalovirus exposure and HLA in healthy donors. The study's findings and limits: Follow-up analysis found HLA locus-dependent TCR association rates, highest for DRB1 and lowest for HLA-C. Overall, around 160 TCR beta chains were annotated as cytomegalovirus-associated. Presence/absence analyses rested on an assumption that sequencing depth was roughly uniform across donors. A later analysis reportedly found fewer N-insertions in an Asian-associated ancestry cluster than the roughly 670-donor mean.

13 Jbeta primers and 60 Vbeta primers were used for the PCR. TCRdb's copy holds only in-frame clones and misses some; the assay was immunoSEQ multiplex PCR. The table shows 100,000 or so clones, with about three quarters occurring only once. CDR1 is SGHDT, CDR2 YYEEEE, per germline. The CDR3 covers 17 residues. About this clone itself: Its antigen remains unidentified. The junction does not match germline at one end; this may be a read error.

Sequencing used PBMCs. This clonotype was obtained from a female donor in good health and CMV-seronegative. The V gene is TRBV5-6, the J gene TRBJ2-5; 12 positions agree with TRBD2. CDR3 sequence reads: CASSFETSGGLIESQYF. CDR3 DNA: TGTGCCAGCAGCTTTGAGACTAGCGGGGGACTGATCGAGAGCCAGTACTTC.